This TCR beta chain originates from a study of CD4 T cells in relation to SARS-CoV-2 and coronaviruses (dated by TCRdb to about 2021). Study-level background: In the ViraFEST assay, PBMCs were grown with antigen for 9 to 10 days, and TCR beta CDR3s were then sequenced to identify antigen-specific clonal expansions. An HIV-1 Nef peptide pool or a no-peptide culture served as the negative reference condition. Patient-derived lymphoblastoid cell lines were used to map the HLA restriction of shared crossreactive spike epitopes. Memory CD4+ T cell crossreactivity between SARS-CoV-2 and common cold coronavirus spike proteins was assessed at the TCR clonotype level in the study. The Adaptive Biotechnologies TCR-sequencing kit was used for samples from a few pre-COVID donors and for the naive versus memory experiments, whereas the other data were Illumina-based. A different TCR-beta assay, based on Illumina, was used to sequence expansion assays from other donors in the study. The paper's findings and limits, for the study overall: About 65% of donors had memory CD4+ clonotypes that crossrecognized SARS-CoV-2 and at least one common cold coronavirus spike. Crossreactive clones showed significantly weaker SARS-CoV-2-driven expansion than monoreactive clones, consistent with antigenic imprinting. Because the crossreactivity analysis focused on spike protein, crossreactivity against other viral proteins was not assessed. No donor contributed both pre-pandemic and post-infection samples, which limited tracing the source of pre-existing responses. Small numbers of patients and of tested TCRs limited the study.

The CDR3 measures 13 amino acids from cysteine to phenylalanine. Of all the DNA, just the CDR3 is kept, 39 bases in frame from base 1. CDR1 SGHAT and CDR2 FQNNGV are derived from the germline V gene. V lost 5 bases and J lost 4 bases; the stretch between them is 9 bases long. Worth noting for this clone: Its antigen remains unidentified. No much larger clonotype is one base removed from it; base qualities were not supplied.

CD4+ T cells from unexposed donors were collected before the COVID-19 pandemic (2011-2018). After more than nine days of culture, CD4+ T cells were isolated with the EasySep CD4+ T cell isolation kit. As cell numbers permitted, CD4+ T cells from unexposed donors were tested for reactivity to SARS-CoV-2 S and N and to four common cold coronavirus spike pools. Each well held 1.5 million to 2.5 million PBMCs cultured in IMDM containing 5% human AB serum and approximately 9.6 IU/ml IL-2. Half of the culture medium was replaced with fresh IL-2-containing medium on days 3 and 7. In general, triplicate replicate wells were used for every peptide culture condition. The leukapheresis product used for the unexposed donors was purchased from a commercial source. Ficoll-Paque PLUS gradient centrifugation was used to isolate PBMCs from either whole blood or leukapheresis product. PBMCs were either used fresh in the expansion assay or cryopreserved at -140 degrees C. The QIAamp Micro DNA Kit was used to extract genomic DNA from the CD4+ T cells.

Receptor libraries were prepared by the immunoSEQ multiplex PCR assay. The paper's data handling went like this. During preprocessing, nonproductive sequences were removed, along with CDR3s that did not begin with C, did not end with F or W, or were shorter than 7 amino acids. Antigen-specific clonotypes were called with the MANAFEST web app, based on expansion relative to reference and other culture wells. A clone was considered positive if significant expansion relative to the reference culture was observed in 2 of 3 replicate wells at an FDR below 0.05. To be called positive, a clone also had to show significant expansion compared with every other tandem well and an odds ratio greater than 5. After three terminal residues were trimmed from each end, CDR3 homology was quantified as pairwise Levenshtein distance using the stringdist R package. Sourced from immuneACCESS, this table was stored by TCRdb with only in-frame sequences that have V and J called. A share of the clones is absent; for the studies checked, an unresolved V gene accounts for under half, and the remainder has no known explanation. V and J calls and clone size are given by that table; D and trimming were obtained from the DNA. In all, the sample holds approximately 20,000 clones, and 74% of those were seen once. Of the sample, approximately 31% is held by the ten largest clones.

The sequence derives from a human donor in good health. The chain couples TRBV11-2 to TRBJ2-1; the D gene identity is not certain. The sequencing input was CD4+ T cells from PBMCs, cultured in vitro. The CDR3 is CASSLDGYNEQFF. In nucleotide form, the sequence is TGTGCCAGCAGCCTGGACGGTTACAATGAGCAGTTCTTC.